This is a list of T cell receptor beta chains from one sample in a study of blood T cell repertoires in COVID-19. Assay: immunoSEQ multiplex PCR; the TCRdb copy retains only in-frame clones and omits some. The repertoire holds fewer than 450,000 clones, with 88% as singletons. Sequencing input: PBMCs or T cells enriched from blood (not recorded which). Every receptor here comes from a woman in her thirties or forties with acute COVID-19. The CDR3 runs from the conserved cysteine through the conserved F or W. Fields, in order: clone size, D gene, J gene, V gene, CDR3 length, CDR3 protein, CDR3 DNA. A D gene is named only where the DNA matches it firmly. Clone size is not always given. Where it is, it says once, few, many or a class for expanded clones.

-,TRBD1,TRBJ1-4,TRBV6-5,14,CASSRDRTNEKLFF,TGTGCCAGCAGCCGGGACAGGACTAATGAAAAACTGTTTTTT
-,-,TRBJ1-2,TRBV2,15,CASSDPGKMPIGYTF,TGTGCCAGCAGTGATCCAGGGAAAATGCCCATTGGCTACACCTTC
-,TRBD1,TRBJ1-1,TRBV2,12,CASSSQGFEAFF,TGTGCCAGCAGTTCACAGGGGTTTGAAGCTTTCTTT
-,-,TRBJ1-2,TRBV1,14,CTSSQLRAGGGYTF,TGCACCAGCAGCCAACTGCGGGCGGGAGGTGGCTACACCTTC
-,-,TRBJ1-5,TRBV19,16,CASSTNPGHYNQPQHF,TGTGCCAGTAGTACCAACCCGGGACACTACAATCAGCCCCAGCATTTT
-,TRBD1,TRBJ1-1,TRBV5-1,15,CASSDGQGRITEAFF,TGCGCCAGCAGCGACGGACAGGGGAGGATAACTGAAGCTTTCTTT
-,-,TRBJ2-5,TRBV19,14,CASRFTFTSETQYF,TGTGCCAGTAGATTCACATTCACCTCAGAGACCCAGTACTTC
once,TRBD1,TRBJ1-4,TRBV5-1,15,CASSNPGGTNEKLFF,TGCGCCAGCAGCAACCCAGGGGGGACTAATGAAAAACTGTTTTTT
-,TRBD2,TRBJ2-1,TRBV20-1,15,CSASASGGSRNEQFF,TGCAGTGCTAGTGCCAGCGGGGGTTCTCGGAATGAGCAGTTCTTC
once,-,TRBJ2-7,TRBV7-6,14,CASSLAADSYEQYF,TGTGCCAGCAGCTTAGCCGCAGACTCCTACGAGCAGTACTTC
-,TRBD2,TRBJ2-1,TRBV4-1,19,CASSQEGTSGGGPYNEQFF,TGCGCCAGCAGCCAAGAGGGGACTAGCGGGGGGGGACCCTACAATGAGCAGTTCTTC
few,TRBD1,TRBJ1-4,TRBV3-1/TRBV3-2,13,CASSLGTVEKLFF,TGTGCCAGCAGCCTCGGGACAGTTGAAAAACTGTTTTTT
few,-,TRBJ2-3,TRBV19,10,CASSPDTQYF,TGTGCCAGTAGTCCGGATACGCAGTATTTT
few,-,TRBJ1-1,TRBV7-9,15,CASSFAGNRNTEAFF,TGTGCCAGCAGCTTCGCAGGGAACAGGAACACTGAAGCTTTCTTT